This note documents a single TCR beta chain sequence. This clone occurred once. The antigen it binds to is not known. No base quality information exists; no much larger clone differs at one position. The junction shows trimming of 3 bases on V and 6 bases on J, and the gene matches do not reach 11 bases of it. The CDR3, cysteine through phenylalanine, is 17 amino acids long. Only the CDR3 region is kept as DNA, spanning 51 bases read in frame from base 1. Per the germline V gene, KGHSH is the CDR1 and LQKENI is the CDR2. The data derive from a study of blood T cell repertoires in COVID-19 (dated by TCRdb to between 2020 and 2021). Describing the broader study: Samples covering the acute and convalescent phases of COVID-19 were provided by collaborators in the United States, Italy and Spain. The prospective study material was composed of cDNA or gDNA derived from T cells, B-cell-depleted T cells, or PBMCs. The dataset comprised deeply sampled blood TCRbeta repertoires from subjects exposed to, actively infected with, or recovered from COVID-19. A freely available public database, intended as a resource for researchers studying the immune response to SARS-CoV-2, is where the repertoires were released. The samples were drawn from two sources: the first 160 participants of the ongoing ImmuneRACE study, and 1,200 or so subjects contributed by 6 global collaborators. The sample metadata nearly always contained a de-identified subject ID, COVID-19 status, age in years and sex. HLA class I and class II types, where available, came from metadata supplied by the sample provider rather than from assay-based typing.

The collaborating institutions used their own protocols to collect whole blood in K2EDTA tubes. For TCRbeta analysis, collaborators shipped samples as frozen whole blood, isolated PBMCs, or DNA extracted from either of those sample types. The immunoSEQ Assay, a bias-controlled multiplex PCR, was used to amplify TCRbeta CDR3 regions from genomic DNA. In the original analysis: Within the assay, amplification of reference gene primers was used to estimate how many nucleated cells each sample contained. To quantify the absolute abundance of each unique TCRbeta CDR3 rearrangement, sequence reads were collapsed and filtered. For each sample, productive Simpson clonality was calculated by taking the square root of Simpson's diversity index across productive rearrangements. The table was pulled from immuneACCESS by TCRdb, which kept in-frame rearrangements only. Such tables lose some clones; where checked, under half of the loss comes from unresolved V genes, and the rest has no known cause. V and J calls and clone size are given by that table; D and trimming were obtained from the DNA. The sample records 250,000 or so clones, more than 75% of which are singletons. The ten largest clonotypes hold approximately 7% of the sample.

What the authors observed across the whole study: The amount of clinical and demographic metadata varied by source and participant and was provided uncurated.

The receptor was derived from a woman between 70 and 85 years old with active or convalescent COVID-19. Sequenced input: peripheral blood. The chain employs TRBV18 and TRBJ2-1, and TRBD2 aligns with 10 junction nucleotides. The CDR3 corresponds to CASSPPEERGGPNEQFF. The nucleotide sequence reads TGTGCCAGCTCACCCCCAGAGGAGCGGGGGGGCCCCAATGAGCAGTTCTTC.